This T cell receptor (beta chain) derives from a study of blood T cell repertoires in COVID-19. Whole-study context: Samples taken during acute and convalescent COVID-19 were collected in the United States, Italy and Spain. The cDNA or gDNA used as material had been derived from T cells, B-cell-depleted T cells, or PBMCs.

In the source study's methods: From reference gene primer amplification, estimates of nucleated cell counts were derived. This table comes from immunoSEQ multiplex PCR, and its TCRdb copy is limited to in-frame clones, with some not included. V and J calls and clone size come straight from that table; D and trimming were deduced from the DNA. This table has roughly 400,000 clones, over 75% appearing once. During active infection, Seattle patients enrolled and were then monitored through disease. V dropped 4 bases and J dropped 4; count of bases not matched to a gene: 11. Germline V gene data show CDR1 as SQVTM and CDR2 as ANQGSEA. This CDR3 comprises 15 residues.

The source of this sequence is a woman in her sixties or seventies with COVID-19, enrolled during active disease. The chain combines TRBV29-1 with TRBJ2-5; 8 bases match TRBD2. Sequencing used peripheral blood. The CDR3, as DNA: TGCAGCGTTGGGGGTCGGGAGGGGCGCAGAGAGACCCAGTACTTC. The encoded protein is CSVGGREGRRETQYF.